The 10 T cell receptor beta chains below were found in one sample sequenced in a study of blood T cell repertoires in COVID-19. Sequencing was performed with immunoSEQ multiplex PCR; in TCRdb, only in-frame clones are kept and a portion is missing. The sample has 200,000 to 250,000 clones, 89% seen once. The sample taken for sequencing was peripheral blood. All receptors derive from a man aged 55 to 70 who had recovered from COVID-19.

J is TRBJ2-3 and V is TRBV9, with TRBD2 matching 13 bases. This CDR3 spans 17 amino acids. The V gene end was trimmed by 4 bases and the J gene end by 2 bases; junction bases not matched to a gene: 7. From germline, CDR1 is SGDLS and CDR2 YYNGEE. The CDR3 DNA is TGTGCCAGCAGCCCCCAGGGACTAGCGGGGACCACAGATACGCAGTATTTT. Its translation: CASSPQGLAGTTDTQYF.

The chain recombines TRBV28 with TRBJ1-2; no reliable D call. This CDR3 is built from 13 residues. The V gene's germline CDR1 is MDHEN and CDR2 SYDVKM. Trimming took 3 bases from V and 5 from J, leaving 10 bases between them. The DNA for the CDR3 is TGTGCCAGCAGTTTGGCAGGCTTTTATGGCTACACCTTC. This sequence encodes CASSLAGFYGYTF.

The table lists this clone with a few counts. The J gene is TRBJ2-6, the V gene TRBV28, with D perhaps TRBD1 (6 bases). Germline values: CDR1 MDHEN, CDR2 SYDVKM. V gave up 4 bases and J gave up 1 base, with 14 bases separating them. This CDR3 is 17 amino acids long. CDR3: CASSSTGSPSGANVLTF. CDR3 bases: TGTGCCAGCAGTTCTACAGGGAGTCCGTCTGGGGCCAACGTCCTGACTTTC.

The chain is built from TRBV7-2 and TRBJ2-2; TRBD1 aligns across 9 bases. CDR1 is SGHTA and CDR2 is FQGNSA in the germline V gene. V shed 0 bases, J shed 1 base, and the junction held 3 bases outside the gene matches. The CDR3 totals 17 residues. Here the CDR3 DNA reads TGTGCCAGCAGCTTAGCGCCGGACAGGGGGAACACCGGGGAGCTGTTTTTT. Translated, it gives CASSLAPDRGNTGELFF.

The gene calls are TRBV11-2 and TRBJ1-1, with 9 bases aligning to TRBD1. J lost 1 base, V lost 4 bases, and 1 base had no gene match. Germline CDR1 is SGHAT and CDR2 is FQNNGV. The CDR3 is 14 amino acids. CDR3 bases: TGTGCCAGCAGCTGGGACAGGGCGAACACTGAAGCTTTCTTT. Protein product: CASSWDRANTEAFF.

This clone is large in the sample. V usage is TRBV19 and J usage is TRBJ1-5; tentative D call: TRBD1 (6 bases). V was shortened by 0 bases and J by 7 bases, with 19 bases between the two germline ends. Germline CDR1 LNHDA, CDR2 SQIVND (reference sequence). The CDR3 is made up of 17 amino acids. The CDR3 DNA sequence: TGTGCCAGTAGTATAGATCTATCCTCTGGACAGAACCAGCCCCAGCATTTT. Amino acid sequence: CASSIDLSSGQNQPQHF.

This chain joins TRBV5-6 and TRBJ2-7; no reliable D call. Trimming removed 3 bases at V and 2 bases at J, with 3 bases between. The CDR3 sequence is 11 residues long. CDR1 is SGHDT and CDR2 is YYEEEE in the germline V gene. The CDR3 region is CASSSTYEQYF. CDR3 bases: TGTGCCAGCAGCTCCACCTACGAGCAGTACTTC.

The chain combines TRBV19 with TRBJ2-3; 10 bases align to TRBD2. The CDR3 runs to 14 residues. After removal of 6 bases from V and 2 bases from J, the junction contained 2 bases not matched to a gene. Germline values: CDR1 LNHDA, CDR2 SQIVND (reference sequence). This CDR3 is CASSLAGVTDTQYF. CDR3 in DNA: TGTGCCAGTAGCCTAGCGGGAGTCACAGATACGCAGTATTTT.

The J gene is TRBJ2-7, the V gene TRBV19; 13 nucleotides agree with TRBD2. Germline V gene data show CDR1 as LNHDA and CDR2 as SQIVND (reference sequence). V lost 8 bases and J lost 6; bases outside the gene matches: 19. There are 18 residues in the CDR3. The DNA of the CDR3 is TGTGCCAGTGCAGATAGTGGACTAGCGGGAGATCCGGTTTCCGAGCAGTACTTC. Translation gives CASADSGLAGDPVSEQYF.

The genes are TRBV6-1 and TRBJ1-2, with TRBD1 as a possible D gene (5 bases). CDR3 length equals 13 residues. Germline CDR1 MNHNS, CDR2 SASEGT. The germline V and J ends were trimmed by 2 bases and 8 bases, with 12 bases remaining between them. CDR3 in amino acids: CASSESRGWGYTF. The CDR3 DNA follows: TGTGCCAGCAGTGAAAGTAGGGGCTGGGGCTACACCTTC.